A single sample gave rise to the 10 T cell receptor beta chains below, sequenced in a study of blood T cell repertoires in COVID-19 (dated by TCRdb to 2020 to 2022). The method behind the library was the immunoSEQ multiplex PCR assay. What TCRdb holds here is the immuneACCESS table cut down to in-frame rearrangements. Part of the clones is not present; checked against another copy, under half of the missing clones reflect an unresolved V gene, and the others are unexplained. The sample table lists about 340,000 clones, around 91% of them with a count of one. In total, the top ten clones hold around 3.5% of the sample. Sequenced material: peripheral blood. The origin of the receptors is a woman between 18 and 29 years old who had recovered from COVID-19.

This clone was seen only once. The chain is built from TRBV6-1 and TRBJ2-2; possibly TRBD2 for D (6 bases). Germline lookup yields CDR1 MNHNS and CDR2 SASEGT. The CDR3 is made up of 14 amino acids. The V gene lost 6 bases and the J gene lost 3 bases, with 11 bases spanning the gap. CDR3 DNA: TGTGCCAGCAGATCATGGGGGGACACCGGGGAGCTGTTTTTT. Translated, it gives CASRSWGDTGELFF.

V and J are TRBV5-4 and TRBJ2-7, with D perhaps matching TRBD1 (6 bases). The V end lost 0 bases, the J end lost 4 bases, and 11 bases lay between the germline ends. This CDR3 comprises 14 residues. Germline CDR1 SGHNT, CDR2 YYREEE (reference sequence). The CDR3 protein is CASSLGAGTYEQYV. The CDR3 DNA reads as TGTGCCAGCAGCTTGGGGGCAGGGACATACGAGCAGTACGTC.

The gene calls are TRBV19 and TRBJ2-3; TRBD2 aligns across 12 bases. The CDR3 runs 18 residues. The V segment lost 3 bases and the J segment 4 bases; nucleotides outside the gene matches: 11. Germline V CDR1 and CDR2: LNHDA, SQIVND (reference sequence). This CDR3 is CASSIVGVASGRADTQYF. The CDR3 nucleotides are TGTGCCAGTAGTATCGTCGGGGTAGCTAGCGGGAGGGCAGATACGCAGTATTTT.

J is TRBJ1-6 and V is TRBV6-6, with a weak D call TRBD1 (5 bases). The CDR3 has 14 amino acids. Trimming took 2 bases from V and 7 from J, leaving 9 bases between them. Germline values: CDR1 MNHNY, CDR2 SVGAGI (reference sequence). The CDR3: CASSYQAGNSPLHF. CDR3 coding DNA: TGTGCCAGCAGTTACCAAGCAGGGAATTCACCCCTCCACTTT.

The chain recombines TRBV21-1 with TRBJ2-5; TRBD2, as called in the table, went unchecked against the DNA. TRBV21-1 is a pseudogene segment. The CDR3 contains 17 residues. CDR3 in amino acids: CASSRGTSGRTAETQYF. The CDR3 DNA reads TGTGCCAGCAGCCGGGGCACTAGCGGGAGGACGGCGGAGACCCAGTACTTC.

The CDR3 spells CASSQGQGALRFVEKLFF. The CDR3 bases are TGTGCCAGCAGCCAGGGACAGGGGGCGCTTCGCTTCGTTGAAAAACTGTTTTTT. The chain is built from TRBV5-8 and TRBJ1-4, with 12 bases aligning to TRBD1. Germline assignment: CDR1 SGHTS and CDR2 YDEGEE. Trimming cost V 4 bases and J 7 bases; bases outside gene matches: 14. The CDR3 is 18 amino acids.

The chain recombines TRBV21-1 with TRBJ2-7; TRBD1 is the table's D call, not checked against the DNA. TRBV21-1 is an annotated pseudogene. The CDR3 has 13 residues. DNA of the CDR3: TGTGCCAGCATCCCGGCAGGGCGATACGAGCAGTACGTC. It specifies CASIPAGRYEQYV.

The CDR3 region is CSVEERRSEQFF. The DNA for the CDR3 is TGCAGCGTTGAAGAGCGGCGGAGTGAGCAGTTCTTC. The chain couples TRBV29-1 to TRBJ2-1; D is unclear. Trimming took 0 bases from V and 9 from J, leaving 9 bases between them. The CDR3 totals 12 residues. Germline-derived CDR1 and CDR2 are SQVTM and ANQGSEA.

The chain links TRBV4-1 to TRBJ2-3, with 10 bases aligning to TRBD2. Germline trimming cut 4 bases from V and 2 bases from J; bases unmatched to any gene: 9. The CDR3 covers 17 residues. The germline CDR1 and CDR2 sequences are MGHRA and YSYEKL. CDR3 sequence (DNA): TGCGCCAGCAGCCCCTACAGCGGGAGGGGGCCCACAGATACGCAGTATTTT. It codes for CASSPYSGRGPTDTQYF.

This chain uses TRBV18 with TRBJ2-3; 14 bases are a match to TRBD2. The CDR3 covers 17 residues. Germline lookup yields CDR1 KGHSH and CDR2 LQKENI. With 1 base clipped from V and 5 bases from J, the junction kept 5 bases outside the gene matches. The CDR3 region is CASSPQGTSGSGDTQYF. The CDR3 coding sequence is TGTGCCAGCTCACCACAAGGGACTAGCGGGAGTGGAGATACGCAGTATTTT. Together with reference TRBV18 and TRBJ2-3, the CDR3 gives the full variable domain: NAGVMQNPRHLVRRRGQEARLRCSPMKGHSHVYWYRQLPEEGLKFMVYLQKENIIDESGMPKERFSAEFPKEGPSILRIQQVVRGDSAAYFCASSPQGTSGSGDTQYFGPGTRLTVL.